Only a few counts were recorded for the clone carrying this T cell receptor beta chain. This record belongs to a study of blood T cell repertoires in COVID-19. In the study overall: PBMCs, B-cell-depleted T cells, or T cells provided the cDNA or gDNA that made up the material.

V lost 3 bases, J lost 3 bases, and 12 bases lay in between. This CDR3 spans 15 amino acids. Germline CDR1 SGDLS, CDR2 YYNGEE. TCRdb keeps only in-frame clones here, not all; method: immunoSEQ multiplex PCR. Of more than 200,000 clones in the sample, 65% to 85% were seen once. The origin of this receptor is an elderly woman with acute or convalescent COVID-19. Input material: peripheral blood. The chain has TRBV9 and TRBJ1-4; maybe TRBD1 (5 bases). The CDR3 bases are TGTGCCAGCAGCGCCGGGGGACTCTCTAATGAAAAACTGTTTTTT. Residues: CASSAGGLSNEKLFF.